This is a list of T cell receptor beta chains from one sample in a study of blood T cells in healthy people across ages. TCRdb ran MiXCR on the 5' RACE reads and lists one entry per CDR3 protein. The data hold some 1.8 million distinct CDR3 sequences, with about 39% observed a single time. Sequenced input: blood. The receptors originated from a human donor in good health. Both conserved end residues are part of each CDR3. Each record gives: J gene, clone size, V gene, D gene, CDR3 protein, CDR3 DNA. D genes are given only for firm matches. Expanded clones are given a class, and other clones once, few, many or no size at all.

J: TRBJ1-5
size: -
V: TRBV4-2
D: -
CDR3: CASSLEGLHNQPQHF
DNA: TGTGCCAGCAGCTTAGAAGGGCTACACAATCAGCCCCAGCATTTT

J: TRBJ1-1
size: -
V: TRBV12-3/TRBV12-4
D: -
CDR3: CASSPRVYVSWNTEAFF
DNA: TGTGCCAGCAGTCCCAGGGTATACGTAAGTTGGAACACTGAAGCTTTCTTT

J: TRBJ1-2
size: few
V: TRBV7-9
D: TRBD1
CDR3: CASSPRTGLIWSYTF
DNA: TGTGCCAGCAGCCCGAGGACAGGGCTGATATGGAGCTACACCTTC

J: TRBJ2-5
size: -
V: TRBV10-3
D: -
CDR3: CATRSPMGPQETQYF
DNA: TGTGCCACTAGATCCCCAATGGGTCCACAAGAGACCCAGTACTTC

J: TRBJ2-5
size: once
V: TRBV6-2/TRBV6-3
D: TRBD2
CDR3: CASSYPTRSGGAQETQYF
DNA: TGTGCCAGCAGTTACCCTACAAGGAGCGGGGGGGCACAGGAGACCCAGTACTTC

J: TRBJ1-2
size: many
V: TRBV6-5
D: TRBD1
CDR3: CASRGQGYGYTF
DNA: TGTGCCAGCAGAGGACAGGGTTATGGCTACACCTTC

J: TRBJ2-3
size: few
V: TRBV5-1
D: -
CDR3: CASSRTRGRKVGDTQYF
DNA: TGCGCCAGCAGCCGGACCCGGGGCAGGAAGGTGGGAGATACGCAGTATTTT

J: TRBJ1-2
size: few
V: TRBV27
D: -
CDR3: CASSLSSRRPYGYTF
DNA: TGTGCCAGCAGTTTATCGTCCCGCAGGCCCTATGGCTACACCTTC

J: TRBJ2-7
size: -
V: TRBV28
D: -
CDR3: CASSRQSPYEQYF
DNA: TGTGCCAGCAGTAGACAGTCACCCTACGAGCAGTACTTC

J: TRBJ2-5
size: -
V: TRBV20-1
D: TRBD1
CDR3: CSAPTGGRTETQYF
DNA: TGCAGTGCTCCGACAGGGGGAAGGACTGAGACCCAGTACTTC

J: TRBJ2-1
size: once
V: TRBV7-9
D: -
CDR3: CASSPSVGNSYNEQFF
DNA: TGTGCCAGCAGCCCGAGCGTGGGGAACTCCTACAATGAGCAGTTCTTC

J: TRBJ2-5
size: -
V: TRBV29-1
D: -
CDR3: CSVESTGVSAETQYF
DNA: TGCAGCGTTGAATCTACAGGAGTTTCGGCAGAGACCCAGTACTTC

J: TRBJ2-3
size: -
V: TRBV20-1
D: -
CDR3: CSVGTGAPDTQYF
DNA: TGCAGTGTTGGCACGGGGGCACCAGATACGCAGTATTTT

J: TRBJ2-7
size: -
V: TRBV29-1
D: -
CDR3: CSVGMTGYSDEQYF
DNA: TGCAGCGTTGGGATGACAGGATATTCCGACGAGCAGTACTTC

J: TRBJ2-7
size: few
V: TRBV10-3
D: TRBD2
CDR3: CASKKGLSYEQYF
DNA: TGTGCCTCCAAAAAGGGACTAAGTTACGAGCAGTACTTC

J: TRBJ2-3
size: -
V: TRBV24-1
D: -
CDR3: CATSDGGGRSTDTQYF
DNA: TGTGCCACCAGTGATGGAGGGGGCAGAAGCACAGATACGCAGTATTTT

J: TRBJ1-2
size: -
V: TRBV4-1
D: -
CDR3: CASSQVNKGVYGYTF
DNA: TGCGCCAGCAGCCAAGTGAACAAGGGGGTCTATGGCTACACCTTC

J: TRBJ1-5
size: -
V: TRBV25-1
D: -
CDR3: CASSDGGSVPQHF
DNA: TGTGCCAGCAGTGATGGTGGTAGTGTGCCCCAGCATTTT

J: TRBJ1-1
size: -
V: TRBV6-1
D: -
CDR3: CASSEWMGWPEAFF
DNA: TGTGCCAGCAGTGAATGGATGGGGTGGCCTGAAGCTTTCTTT

J: TRBJ2-7
size: few
V: TRBV24-1
D: TRBD1
CDR3: CATSDPRTGVNEQYF
DNA: TGTGCCACCAGTGATCCGAGGACAGGTGTCAACGAGCAGTACTTC